The 17 T cell receptor beta chains below were found in one sample sequenced in a study of T cells in Graves' hyperthyroidism and ophthalmopathy. RNA transcripts were the template for amplifying TCR beta CDR3 regions. First-round RT-PCR of the TCR CDR3 relied on the HTBI primer set. TCRdb reprocessed the multiplex PCR reads via MiXCR and lists one record per CDR3 protein. Of under 350,000 distinct CDR3 sequences listed, 12% to 15% are singletons. The sample taken for sequencing was blood. These receptors were obtained from a woman between 40 and 55 years old with Graves' hyperthyroidism.

This clonotype was picked up many times. This chain links TRBV7-2 with TRBJ1-1; D is undetermined. Trimming cost V 1 base and J 0 bases, with 6 bases left between them. The germline CDR1 and CDR2 sequences are SGHTA and FQGNSA. This CDR3 contains 14 residues. The CDR3 nucleotides read TGTGCCAGCAGCTTAGTTAGGATGAACACTGAAGCTTTCTTT. It codes for CASSLVRMNTEAFF.

This clonotype was detected ten times or more. This sequence joins TRBV30 and TRBJ2-3; the D gene is possibly TRBD2 (6 bases). Germline assignment: CDR1 GTSNPN and CDR2 SVGIG (reference sequence). The V and J ends lost 2 bases and 6 bases respectively, with 12 bases between them. The CDR3 is 13 amino acids. The DNA of the CDR3 is TGTGCCTGGAGTTCGGGGGAGAGGGATACGCAGTATTTT. Amino acid sequence: CAWSSGERDTQYF.

This clonotype has a count of ten or more. This chain links TRBV4-1 with TRBJ2-5; 8 nucleotides align to TRBD2. CDR1 and CDR2 from the germline V gene are MGHRA and YSYEKL. CDR3 length: 15 residues. J was trimmed by 4 bases and V by 3 bases; bases with no gene match: 7. The CDR3 sequence is CASSHRSGGGETQYF. Written as DNA, the CDR3 is TGCGCCAGCAGCCACCGGTCGGGAGGGGGAGAGACCCAGTACTTC.

This clonotype has ten or more counts. The chain couples TRBV12-3 or TRBV12-4 to TRBJ1-6, with D hard to call. Trimming took off 5 bases at V and 10 bases at J, with 15 bases between the two ends. The CDR3 sequence is 14 residues long. CDR3 residues: CASSPAGDGSPLHF. The CDR3 DNA follows: TGTGCCAGCAGTCCCGCAGGAGATGGCTCACCCCTCCACTTT.

The chain links TRBV28 to TRBJ1-2; TRBD1 aligns across 7 bases. Per the germline V gene, CDR1 is MDHEN and CDR2 is SYDVKM. V lost 6 bases and J lost 5; bases outside the gene matches: 15. This CDR3 comprises 16 residues. The CDR3 region is CASRPPSTGIYYGYTF. The CDR3 bases are TGTGCCAGCAGACCCCCATCGACAGGGATCTATTATGGCTACACCTTC.

This clonotype was observed a handful of times. A much larger clone differs from this one at a single base, so this may be a read error. V gene TRBV7-8 combines with J gene TRBJ1-2; D not resolved. The CDR3 is 14 amino acids. Germline CDR1 SGHVS, CDR2 FQNEAQ. V was clipped by 0 bases and J by 2 bases, with 7 bases between them. This CDR3 reads CASSLAGRNYGYTF. DNA of the CDR3: TGTGCCAGCAGCTTAGCCGGCAGGAACTATGGCTACACCTTC.

In its sample, this clonotype was seen many times. The chain has TRBV24-1 and TRBJ2-1; D may correspond to TRBD1 or TRBD2 (5 bases each). Trimming left V 1 base short and J 4 bases short, with 7 bases between. CDR1 is KGHDR and CDR2 is SFDVKD in the germline V gene. The CDR3 spans 14 residues. The CDR3 DNA is TGTGCCACCAGTGATTTCGAGGGGTACAATGAGCAGTTCTTC. It is translated as CATSDFEGYNEQFF.

This clonotype appeared a few times. The chain uses TRBV6-1 and TRBJ1-5; no clear D. The CDR3 has 13 residues. CDR1 MNHNS and CDR2 SASEGT come from the germline V gene. The V end lost 5 bases, the J end lost 8 bases, and 13 bases lay between the germline ends. This CDR3 is CASSLDPSEPQHF. CDR3 sequence (DNA): TGTGCCAGCAGTCTCGACCCTTCGGAGCCCCAGCATTTT.

This clonotype came up many times. The gene calls are TRBV5-1 and TRBJ2-2; D possibly matches TRBD1 or TRBD2 (5 bases each). Per the germline V gene, CDR1 is SGHRS and CDR2 is YFSETQ. V was clipped by 1 base and J by 6 bases, with 10 bases between them. The length of the CDR3 is 14 residues. This chain's CDR3 is CASSLFLGAGELFF. DNA of the CDR3: TGCGCCAGCAGCTTGTTTTTGGGGGCCGGGGAGCTGTTTTTT.

This clonotype was counted many times. This rearrangement joins TRBV2 to TRBJ1-6, with D maybe TRBD1 (6 bases). The germline V gene encodes CDR1 SNHLY and CDR2 FYNNEI. Trimming took off 7 bases at V and 11 bases at J, with 12 bases between the two ends. The CDR3 contains 12 residues. In nucleotides, the CDR3 is TGTGCCAGCAACGATAGGGGGGCACCCCTCCACTTT. Amino acid sequence: CASNDRGAPLHF.

There are a few counts of this clonotype. The chain recombines TRBV15 with TRBJ1-5, with 9 bases that match TRBD1. The germline V gene encodes CDR1 LNHNV and CDR2 YYDKDF (reference sequence). The CDR3 has 16 residues. After removal of 3 bases from V and 5 bases from J, the junction contained 8 bases not matched to a gene. The CDR3 loop reads CATSSRDRASHQPQHF. CDR3 DNA sequence: TGTGCCACCAGCAGCCGGGACAGGGCCTCTCATCAGCCCCAGCATTTT.

The rearrangement links TRBV9 to TRBJ2-2, with 8 bases fitting TRBD2. Unmatched junction bases numbered 7, after V lost 0 bases and J lost 6 bases. CDR1 is SGDLS and CDR2 is YYNGEE in the germline V gene. The CDR3 loop spans 16 amino acids. Here the CDR3 reads CASSVDPSGRSGELFF. In nucleotides, the CDR3 is TGTGCCAGCAGCGTAGATCCTAGCGGGCGGTCCGGGGAGCTGTTTTTT.

This clonotype was detected many times. The chain couples TRBV6-1 to TRBJ2-1; no clear D gene. The CDR3 extends over 13 amino acids. Germline CDR1 MNHNS, CDR2 SASEGT. Trimming shortened V by 5 bases and J by 9 bases, and 14 bases separated the two germline ends. The CDR3 here is CASSSPVPGEQFF. The DNA for the CDR3 is TGTGCCAGCAGTAGCCCTGTTCCCGGTGAGCAGTTCTTC.

Worth noting for this clonotype: One end of the junction does not line up with germline, which may come from a read error. This sequence joins TRBV20-1 and TRBJ1-3; no clear D. The germline V gene has CDR1 DFQATT and CDR2 SNEGSKA (reference sequence). This CDR3 region has 18 residues. In DNA form, the CDR3 reads TGCAGTGCTAGACCCCCTAGCGGAAGACCGAGCTCTGGAAACACTATATATTTT. This encodes CSARPPSGRPSSGNTIYF.

V is TRBV5-5 and J is TRBJ1-1; no reliable D call. Germline CDR1 is SGHKS and CDR2 is YYEKEE (reference sequence). Trimming left V 4 bases short and J 0 bases short, with 7 bases between. The CDR3 consists of 13 residues. CDR3 protein: CASSGEMNTEAFF. CDR3 nucleotides: TGTGCCAGCAGCGGGGAAATGAACACTGAAGCTTTCTTT.

On this clonotype itself: This sequence may be a read error, since a much larger clone differs from it by one base. The chain joins TRBV2 to TRBJ2-2, with 9 bases matching TRBD2. J was trimmed by 2 bases and V by 6 bases; bases with no gene match: 4. CDR1 and CDR2 (germline): SNHLY, FYNNEI. The CDR3 has 15 residues. The CDR3 spells CASRRTSDNTGELFF. Here the CDR3 DNA reads TGTGCCAGCAGGCGGACTAGCGACAACACCGGGGAGCTGTTTTTT. The variable domain in full, with the rest retrieved from reference TRBV2 and TRBJ2-2, is EPEVTQTPSHQVTQMGQEVILRCVPISNHLYFYWYRQILGQKVEFLVSFYNNEISEKSEIFDDQFSVERPDGSNFTLKIRSTKLEDSAMYFCASRRTSDNTGELFFGEGSRLTVL.

This clonotype was detected many times. The chain couples TRBV6-6 to TRBJ2-5, with 14 bases lining up with TRBD2. With V trimmed by 4 bases and J by 5 bases, 9 bases remained unmatched. CDR3 size: 17 residues. In germline, CDR1 is MNHNY, CDR2 SVGAGI (reference sequence). This CDR3 reads CASSSGTSGRLTETQYF. The CDR3 DNA is TGTGCCAGCAGTTCCGGGACTAGCGGGAGATTAACGGAGACCCAGTACTTC.